A single sample gave rise to the 20 T cell receptor beta chains below, sequenced in a study of T cells in women clearing cervical HPV infection. Sequencing used immunoSEQ multiplex PCR; TCRdb keeps in-frame clones, though not all of them. The sample has fewer than 35,000 clones; the top ten hold 3.5% to 5.5%. The sequencing sample was made of blood buffy coat. The receptors shown here come from a woman between 18 and 75 years old with a cervical HPV16 infection that either progressed to CIN3+ or cleared (not recorded which).

Comment on this clone: Coverage ceases 3 residues before the CDR3 finishes, and the germline J gene fills in the end. V is TRBV30 and J is TRBJ1-1; D is uncertain. The CDR3 runs 13 residues. V shed 2 bases and J shed 2 bases, with 9 bases lying between them. Per germline, CDR1 GTSNPN and CDR2 SVGIG (reference sequence). The CDR3 DNA, read in part, is TGTGCCTGGAGTATTATAGCAAACACTGAA. Its protein is CAWSIIANTE. The whole CDR3 reads CAWSIIANTEAFF.

Of note for this clone: From the germline J gene comes the end of the CDR3, since the read stops 3 residues before it. The J gene is TRBJ1-5, the V gene TRBV2, with D tentatively TRBD1 (6 bases). Germline CDR1 is SNHLY and CDR2 is FYNNEI. V lost 6 bases, J lost 3 bases, and 9 bases lay in between. The CDR3 is made up of 13 amino acids. The CDR3 sequence: CASSGQLNQPQHF. The part of the CDR3 DNA that was read is TGTGCCAGCAGCGGACAGCTCAATCAGCCC.

Points on this clone: With the read ending 3 residues before the CDR3 end, the germline J gene is used to fill in that end. This sequence joins TRBV7-9 and TRBJ2-1; unclear D gene. CDR1 and CDR2 from the germline V gene are SEHNR and FQNEAQ (reference sequence). V lost 4 bases to trimming and J lost 0 bases, with 7 bases between them. This CDR3 is built from 14 residues. CDR3 DNA, as far as it was read: TGTGCCAGCAGCTACTCGAGCTCCTACAATGAG. Residues: CASSYSSSYNE. Given in full, the CDR3 is CASSYSSSYNEQFF.

As to this clone: The CDR3 end falls 3 residues outside the read, so it is completed with the germline J gene. The rearrangement links TRBV18 to TRBJ2-1; a weak D match, TRBD2 (5 bases). CDR3 length: 14 residues. Germline V gene data show CDR1 as KGHSH and CDR2 as LQKENI. The V and J ends lost 3 bases and 7 bases respectively, with 13 bases between them. CDR3 DNA, as far as it was read: TGTGCCAGCTCACCCTTACCAGCGGTGAATGAG. It specifies CASSPLPAVNE. The entire CDR3 protein is CASSPLPAVNEQFF.

On this clone: The observed sequence ends 3 residues before the CDR3 terminus, with the missing tail filled in from the germline J gene. The chain uses TRBV18 and TRBJ2-1, with 7 nucleotides matching TRBD2. CDR3 length equals 14 residues. CDR1 and CDR2 from the germline V gene are KGHSH and LQKENI. J lost 8 bases, V lost 5 bases, and 9 bases had no gene match. CDR3 bases read: TGTGCCAGCTCAACTGGATCTGCGGGGGATGAG. The encoded protein is CASSTGSAGDE. In full, the CDR3 reads CASSTGSAGDEQFF.

Partial CDR3 DNA: TGTGCCAGCAGCTTGGGACAGGCGAGAGGGAACGAG. This gives the protein CASSLGQARGNE. Given in full, the CDR3 is CASSLGQARGNEQYF. The chain employs TRBV5-6 and TRBJ2-7; tentatively, D is TRBD1 (6 bases). The read stops 3 residues short of the end of the CDR3; the missing end is completed from the germline J gene. The CDR3 consists of 15 residues. The V gene lost 0 bases and the J gene lost 5 bases, with 15 bases spanning the gap. Germline CDR1 and CDR2: SGHDT and YYEEEE.

For this clone: The read halts 3 residues ahead of the CDR3 end, with the missing end drawn from the germline J gene. The genes are TRBV5-1 and TRBJ1-4; D possibly corresponds to TRBD1 (5 bases). Trimming removed 0 bases from V and 4 bases from J, with 13 bases in between. CDR1 and CDR2 (germline): SGHRS, YFSETQ. The CDR3 loop spans 16 amino acids. The sequenced part of the CDR3 DNA is TGCGCCAGCAGCTTGGCCGGCAGGGTCGGTAATGAAAAA. This gives the protein CASSLAGRVGNEK. The whole CDR3 is CASSLAGRVGNEKLFF. Complete variable domain (other parts from reference TRBV5-1 and TRBJ1-4): KAGVTQTPRYLIKTRGQQVTLSCSPISGHRSVSWYQQTPGQGLQFLFEYFSETQRNKGNFPGRFSGRQFSNSRSEMNVSTLELGDSALYLCASSLAGRVGNEKLFFGSGTQLSVL.

Regarding this clone: The observed sequence ends 3 residues before the CDR3 terminus, with the missing tail filled in from the germline J gene. This chain uses TRBV20-1 with TRBJ2-2, with 7 bases aligning to TRBD1. The CDR3 has 14 amino acids. From germline, CDR1 is DFQATT and CDR2 SNEGSKA (reference sequence). The CDR3 reads CSARAGTVYEKLFF. CDR3 DNA (partial): TGCAGTGCTAGAGCCGGGACAGTGTATGAAAAG.

To note about this clone: Sequencing ends 3 residues short of the CDR3 end; the germline J gene provides the rest. The gene calls are TRBV29-1 and TRBJ2-5; 8 bases align to TRBD2. CDR1 is SQVTM and CDR2 is ANQGSEA in the germline V gene. The ends lost 4 bases at V and 5 bases at J; junction bases unmatched: 6. This CDR3 spans 13 amino acids. The CDR3: CSVGAGVVETQYF. The sequenced CDR3 bases are TGCAGCGTTGGAGCGGGAGTTGTGGAGACC.

As regards this clone: The read stops 3 residues short of the end of the CDR3; the missing end is completed from the germline J gene. V gene TRBV7-2 combines with J gene TRBJ2-7; D gene ambiguous. V lost 4 bases and J lost 3, with 13 bases in between. The germline CDR1 and CDR2 sequences are SGHTA and FQGNSA. This CDR3 has 14 residues. The CDR3 sequence is CASSSRQTNYEQYF. The CDR3 bases that were read are TGTGCCAGCAGCTCCCGACAAACCAACTACGAG.

The sequenced part of the CDR3 DNA is TGTGCCTGGAGTGTTGGCCAGGGC. Amino acid sequence: CAWSVGQG. The complete CDR3 reads CAWSVGQGYTF. The V call is TRBV30, the J call TRBJ1-2; D is undetermined. Read sequence stops 3 residues before the CDR3 end, and the germline J gene provides the missing end. The length of the CDR3 is 11 residues. The germline gives CDR1 GTSNPN, CDR2 SVGIG (reference sequence). The full variable domain, completed using reference TRBV30 and TRBJ1-2, is SQTIHQWPATLVQPVGSPLSLECTVEGTSNPNLYWYRQAAGRGLQLLFYSVGIGQISSEVPQNLSASRPQDRQFILSSKKLLLSDSGFYLCAWSVGQGYTFGSGTRLTVV.

The sequenced part of the CDR3 DNA is TGTGCCAGTAGTCCCCGTCGTAGAGCCGCTAGCACAGATACG. Translation: CASSPRRRAASTDT. The whole CDR3 region reads CASSPRRRAASTDTQYF. This chain joins TRBV19 and TRBJ2-3; D not certain. The CDR3 end lies 3 residues beyond the end of the read and is filled in from the germline J gene. Germline CDR1 is LNHDA and CDR2 is SQIVND (reference sequence). This CDR3 region has 17 residues. Trimming removed 5 bases at V and 0 bases at J, with 18 bases between.

Details on this clone: The DNA ends 3 residues before the CDR3 does, and the rest of the CDR3 is filled in from the germline J gene. This rearrangement joins TRBV7-2 to TRBJ2-1; 7 bases fit TRBD2. The CDR3 consists of 14 residues. Germline V gene data show CDR1 as SGHTA and CDR2 as FQGNSA. V dropped 3 bases and J dropped 4; count of bases not matched to a gene: 3. The CDR3: CASSFSGSYNEQFF. CDR3 DNA (partial): TGTGCCAGCAGCTTTAGCGGGTCTTACAATGAG.

About this clone itself: The sequenced fragment ends 3 residues before the CDR3 boundary, so the rest is inferred from the germline J gene. The V and J genes are TRBV7-2 and TRBJ1-2; the match to TRBD1 covers 12 bases. The germline CDR1 and CDR2 sequences are SGHTA and FQGNSA. This CDR3 is built from 14 residues. CDR3 bases read: TGTGCCAGCAGCCCCGGGACAGGGGGCCCCGGC. It yields the protein CASSPGTGGPG. The full CDR3 is CASSPGTGGPGYTF. Together with reference TRBV7-2 and TRBJ1-2, the CDR3 gives the full variable domain: GAGVSQSPSNKVTEKGKDVELRCDPISGHTALYWYRQSLGQGLEFLIYFQGNSAPDKSGLPSDRFSAERTGGSVSTLTIQRTQQEDSAVYLCASSPGTGGPGYTFGSGTRLTVV.

Turning to this clone: Sequencing ends 3 residues short of the CDR3 end; the germline J gene provides the rest. The rearrangement joins TRBV7-3 to TRBJ1-2; D uncertain. The V gene's germline CDR1 is SGHTA and CDR2 FQGTGA. This CDR3 is built from 15 residues. The sequenced CDR3 bases are TGTGCCAGCAGCTCCAGCCTAGCGGGATATGATGAC. It yields the protein CASSSSLAGYDD. In full, the CDR3 is CASSSSLAGYDDYTF.

Here the CDR3 reads CASSSNSGTDYTF. CDR3 bases read: TGTGCCAGCAGTTCCAATTCCGGGACAGAC. The V gene is TRBV6-2 or TRBV6-3, the J gene TRBJ1-2; TRBD1 agrees at 7 bases. The read comes to an end 3 residues before the CDR3 does, leaving the germline J gene to fill in the end. Germline V gene sequence: CDR1 MNHEY, CDR2 SVGEGT. This CDR3 region has 13 residues.

With regard to this clone: Read data end 3 residues before the CDR3 end; the end is taken from the germline J gene. The rearrangement links TRBV20-1 to TRBJ2-6, with TRBD1 matching over 12 bases. J lost 1 base, V lost 3 bases, and 10 bases had no gene match. Germline lookup yields CDR1 DFQATT and CDR2 SNEGSKA (reference sequence). The CDR3 runs 19 residues. The CDR3 spells CSASGGGTGGNSGANVLTF. The CDR3 bases that were read are TGCAGTGCTAGTGGCGGCGGGACAGGGGGCAATTCTGGGGCCAACGTC.

In the case of this clone: The read terminates 3 residues ahead of where the CDR3 ends, so the germline J gene completes it. V usage is TRBV2 and J usage is TRBJ1-4; no clear D. Trimming cost V 3 bases and J 5 bases, with 4 bases left between them. The germline V gene has CDR1 SNHLY and CDR2 FYNNEI. CDR3 length: 12 residues. Incomplete CDR3 DNA: TGTGCCAGCAGTGACCCGAATGAAAAA. It translates to CASSDPNEK. The full CDR3 sequence reads CASSDPNEKLFF.

Regarding this clone: The observed sequence ends 3 residues before the CDR3 terminus, with the missing tail filled in from the germline J gene. J is TRBJ2-3 and V is TRBV2; 8 bases are a match to TRBD1. Per the germline V gene, CDR1 is SNHLY and CDR2 is FYNNEI. This CDR3 contains 15 residues. The part of the CDR3 DNA that was read is TGTGCCAGCAGTCCAAATTCAGGGGGCGCCCAGCCG. Translation: CASSPNSGGAQP. The complete CDR3 reads CASSPNSGGAQPQYF.

Regarding this clone: The CDR3 goes on 3 residues after the read ends, and that part is filled in from the germline J gene. The chain has TRBV2 and TRBJ1-1; 10 bases agree with TRBD1. V gave up 7 bases and J gave up 1 base; unmatched junction bases: 3. The CDR3 extends over 14 amino acids. Germline CDR1 reads SNHLY; CDR2 reads FYNNEI. Partial CDR3 DNA: TGTGCCAGCAATCGACAGGGGGCGAACACTGAA. Translated: CASNRQGANTE. Given in full, the CDR3 is CASNRQGANTEAFF.